One TCR beta chain is described in this entry. The antigen is undetermined. This specimen comes from a study of cytomegalovirus exposure and HLA in healthy donors. The wider study: Earlier findings included roughly 120 million unique TCR beta sequences obtained from about 179 million T cells. Study observations and caveats: Fewer N-insertions than the approximately 700-donor mean were reportedly shown by an Asian-associated ancestry cluster in a later analysis.

CDR1 is KGHSH and CDR2 is LQKENI in the germline V gene. J gave up 10 bases and V 3 bases, and 9 bases lay outside the gene matches. The CDR3 consists of 15 residues. A multiplex PCR was run with 60 Vbeta primers and 13 Jbeta primers. TCRdb keeps only in-frame clones here, not all; method: immunoSEQ multiplex PCR. The repertoire consists of 150,000 to 200,000 clones, with 70% to 80% occurring once and the leading ten covering 3.7%. Sequencing was carried out using PBMCs. The gene calls are TRBV18 and TRBJ2-1; 10 nucleotides match TRBD1. The clonotype originates from a woman aged 55-69 years in good health and CMV-seropositive. The CDR3: CASSPGTGVAVEQFF. The DNA for the CDR3 is TGTGCCAGCTCACCCGGGACAGGGGTCGCAGTGGAGCAGTTCTTC.